The next 21 T cell receptor beta chains were all read from a single sample in a study of early T cells in non-severe SARS-CoV-2 infection. TCRdb reanalysed the 5' RACE reads using MiXCR and keeps one entry per CDR3 protein. The data contain some 89,000 distinct CDR3 sequences, roughly 11% of them seen just once; the ten biggest clones take up around 4.3%. Sequencing was performed on whole blood, taken at baseline. The receptors shown here come from an adult who was a healthcare worker with PCR-confirmed SARS-CoV-2 infection or an uninfected control (not recorded which).

This clonotype was seen a handful of times. This chain joins TRBV7-8 and TRBJ2-3; 10 positions match TRBD1. The germline gives CDR1 SGHVS, CDR2 FQNEAQ. V shed 1 base and J 13 bases; nucleotides not matched to a gene: 8. This CDR3 has 14 amino acids. The CDR3 is CASSLGAGGTGEYF. The CDR3 nucleotides read TGTGCCAGCAGCTTAGGAGCCGGCGGGACAGGGGAGTATTTT. The whole variable domain, filled in from reference TRBV7-8 and TRBJ2-3, reads GAGVSQSPRYKVAKRGQDVALRCDPISGHVSLFWYQQALGQGPEFLTYFQNEAQLDKSGLPSDRFFAERPEGSVSTLKIQRTQQEDSAVYLCASSLGAGGTGEYFGPGTRLTVL.

V and J are TRBV7-8 and TRBJ2-7; TRBD2 matches at 7 bases. There are 14 residues in the CDR3. CDR1 and CDR2 (germline): SGHVS, FQNEAQ. V lost 7 bases and J lost 6; bases outside the gene matches: 12. In DNA, the CDR3 is TGTGCCAGCAACATCCGGGACTACCCCTCCGAGCAGTACTTC. Protein product: CASNIRDYPSEQYF.

This clonotype was counted between two and nine times. This rearrangement joins TRBV4-1 to TRBJ2-7, with 9 positions matching TRBD2. V lost 3 bases, J lost 2 bases, and 5 bases stayed unmatched. There are 15 residues in the CDR3. Per the germline V gene, CDR1 is MGHRA and CDR2 is YSYEKL. The CDR3 sequence is CASSHSAGGAYEQYF. CDR3 DNA sequence: TGCGCCAGCAGCCATAGCGCGGGGGGGGCCTACGAGCAGTACTTC.

The genes are TRBV4-2 and TRBJ2-4; the D call may be TRBD1 or TRBD2 (6 bases each). This CDR3 spans 15 amino acids. The V and J ends lost 1 base and 8 bases respectively, with 15 bases between them. CDR1 LGHNA and CDR2 YNFKEQ come from the germline V gene. The CDR3 DNA reads TGTGCCAGCAGCCAAGGGTTAGAAAGGGGGGACATTCAGTACTTC. Its protein product is CASSQGLERGDIQYF.

The sample holds a few counts of this clonotype. This chain connects TRBV4-2 to TRBJ1-2; D call uncertain. The CDR3 is 15 amino acids. Trimming shortened V by 0 bases and J by 2 bases, and 10 bases separated the two germline ends. CDR1 is LGHNA, CDR2 YNFKEQ, per germline. The CDR3, as DNA: TGTGCCAGCAGCCAAGAAAGTAAGGTGAACTATGGCTACACCTTC. Its translation is CASSQESKVNYGYTF.

This clonotype showed up many times. The CDR3 spells CASSQAESEQYF. The CDR3 coding sequence is TGTGCCAGCAGCCAAGCAGAATCCGAGCAGTACTTC. This chain uses TRBV3-1 with TRBJ2-7; D gene unclear. V lost 1 base and J 6 bases, leaving 7 bases between the germline ends. The germline V gene has CDR1 LGHDT and CDR2 YNNKEL (reference sequence). This CDR3 contains 12 residues.

The V and J genes are TRBV30 and TRBJ2-7; D is possibly TRBD1 or TRBD2 (5 bases each). The V end was cut by 4 bases, the J end by 0 bases, with 10 bases between. Germline V gives CDR1 GTSNPN, CDR2 SVGIG (reference sequence). The CDR3 covers 13 residues. CDR3: CAWTAGSSYEQYF. The CDR3 bases are TGTGCCTGGACGGCAGGGAGCTCCTACGAGCAGTACTTC.

The CDR3 region is CASSFRDLNTEAFF. DNA for the CDR3: TGTGCCAGCAGCTTCCGGGACCTGAACACTGAAGCTTTCTTT. The chain uses TRBV4-2 and TRBJ1-1, with D maybe TRBD1 (5 bases). Trimming shortened V by 5 bases and J by 0 bases, and 10 bases separated the two germline ends. The germline gives CDR1 LGHNA, CDR2 YNFKEQ. This CDR3 region has 14 residues.

This clonotype showed up just a few times. The chain is built from TRBV3-1 and TRBJ1-4; D gene unclear. This CDR3 contains 15 residues. Germline CDR1 LGHDT, CDR2 YNNKEL (reference sequence). V shed 4 bases and J shed 4 bases, with 13 bases lying between them. The CDR3 loop reads CASSRTDRDNEKLFF. For the CDR3, the DNA is TGTGCCAGCAGCCGAACTGATCGGGATAATGAAAAACTGTTTTTT.

V gene TRBV5-1 combines with J gene TRBJ2-3; tentatively, D is TRBD1 or TRBD2 (5 bases each). CDR1 and CDR2 from the germline V gene are SGHRS and YFSETQ. The CDR3 has 14 residues. The ends were cut back, 5 bases at V and 0 bases at J, with 10 bases in the middle. CDR3 nucleotide sequence: TGCGCCAGCAGGAGGGGACCCAGCACAGATACGCAGTATTTT. Translated, it gives CASRRGPSTDTQYF. The full variable domain, with the rest looked up from reference TRBV5-1 and TRBJ2-3, is KAGVTQTPRYLIKTRGQQVTLSCSPISGHRSVSWYQQTPGQGLQFLFEYFSETQRNKGNFPGRFSGRQFSNSRSEMNVSTLELGDSALYLCASRRGPSTDTQYFGPGTRLTVL.

The CDR3 region is CASSGRTSGSGEQFF. Written as DNA, the CDR3 is TGCGCCAGCAGTGGGCGGACTAGCGGGTCTGGTGAGCAGTTCTTC. This chain links TRBV10-2 with TRBJ2-1, with TRBD2 identical over 11 bases. J gave up 9 bases and V 4 bases, and 8 bases lay outside the gene matches. CDR3 size: 15 residues. CDR1 is WSHSY, CDR2 SAAADI, per germline.

In its sample, this clonotype was seen a few times. V gene TRBV7-9 combines with J gene TRBJ2-7; no definite D call. CDR1 and CDR2 (germline): SEHNR, FQNEAQ (reference sequence). V lost 7 bases, J lost 0 bases, and 10 bases lay in between. This CDR3 has 13 amino acids. CDR3 coding DNA: TGTGCCAGCACAAACCGGGTCTCCTACGAGCAGTACTTC. It encodes CASTNRVSYEQYF.

The V call is TRBV5-1, the J call TRBJ2-1; either TRBD1 or TRBD2 may fit D (5 bases each). This CDR3 comprises 15 residues. Trimming stripped 0 bases from V and 10 bases from J, with 17 bases between. The germline gives CDR1 SGHRS, CDR2 YFSETQ. Written as DNA, the CDR3 is TGCGCCAGCAGCTTGGGAGGGGACCCTACTTCGGAGCAGTTCTTC. Translating it yields CASSLGGDPTSEQFF. The variable domain in full, completed from reference TRBV5-1 and TRBJ2-1, reads KAGVTQTPRYLIKTRGQQVTLSCSPISGHRSVSWYQQTPGQGLQFLFEYFSETQRNKGNFPGRFSGRQFSNSRSEMNVSTLELGDSALYLCASSLGGDPTSEQFFGPGTRLTVL.

This clonotype has just a few counts. J is TRBJ2-1 and V is TRBV29-1; TRBD2 is a possible D gene (6 bases). The V end was cut by 7 bases, the J end by 5 bases, with 15 bases between. Germline V gives CDR1 SQVTM, CDR2 ANQGSEA. The CDR3 consists of 13 residues. The CDR3 loop reads CSARLDKNNEQFF. The CDR3 DNA is TGCAGCGCCCGACTAGACAAAAACAATGAGCAGTTCTTC.

This clonotype was recorded many times. The chain is built from TRBV5-1 and TRBJ2-3, with unresolved D. The CDR3 covers 13 residues. Trimming left V 4 bases short and J 5 bases short, with 11 bases between. From germline, CDR1 is SGHRS and CDR2 YFSETQ. CDR3: CASSPGPRDTQYF. The DNA of the CDR3 is TGCGCCAGCAGCCCAGGCCCTCGAGATACGCAGTATTTT.

This chain links TRBV28 with TRBJ2-1; no clear D gene. There are 15 residues in the CDR3. V dropped 5 bases and J dropped 4 bases, with 15 bases sitting between them. Germline V CDR1 and CDR2: MDHEN, SYDVKM. CDR3: CASSPPLRRYNEQFF. The CDR3 bases are TGTGCCAGCAGTCCACCCCTGAGACGTTACAATGAGCAGTTCTTC.

This clonotype was counted at least ten times. The CDR3 region has the DNA TGCAGTGCTAGAGCCAGGTTATCCTACGAGCAGTACTTC. Translating it yields CSARARLSYEQYF. V gene TRBV20-1 combines with J gene TRBJ2-7; D remains ambiguous. CDR3 length: 13 residues. The V gene lost 1 base and the J gene lost 1 base, with 8 bases spanning the gap. Germline V lookup: CDR1 DFQATT, CDR2 SNEGSKA (reference sequence).

The genes are TRBV20-1 and TRBJ2-7; 7 nucleotides match TRBD2. CDR3 length: 14 amino acids. With V trimmed by 0 bases and J by 3 bases, 5 bases remained unmatched. Germline lookup yields CDR1 DFQATT and CDR2 SNEGSKA (reference sequence). In DNA, the CDR3 is TGCAGTGCTAGAGATCTGTCTAGCGGCTACGAGCAGTACTTC. Translated, it gives CSARDLSSGYEQYF.

The chain combines TRBV10-1 with TRBJ2-5; D is possibly TRBD2 (5 bases). CDR1 and CDR2 from the germline V gene are WNHNN and SYGVQD (reference sequence). V gave up 0 bases and J gave up 7 bases, with 12 bases separating them. The CDR3 extends over 14 amino acids. CDR3 DNA: TGCGCCAGCAGTGAGTCGAACCCCGCGGGGACCCAGTACTTC. This sequence encodes CASSESNPAGTQYF.

This clonotype was seen a few times. The rearrangement uses TRBV5-8 and TRBJ2-3; 8 bases line up with TRBD2. The CDR3 has 19 residues. Looked up from germline, CDR1 is SGHTS and CDR2 is YDEGEE. V lost 9 bases and J lost 4; bases outside the gene matches: 25. CDR3 DNA sequence: TGTGCCACCCAACGAGTTACTAGCGGATACATAGGGGCCCCAGATACGCAGTATTTT. It encodes CATQRVTSGYIGAPDTQYF.

The rearrangement links TRBV24-1 to TRBJ2-3; TRBD2 agrees at 7 bases. V was clipped by 8 bases and J by 2 bases; unmatched bases: 6. CDR1 and CDR2 from the germline V gene are KGHDR and SFDVKD. The CDR3 is made up of 14 amino acids. CDR3 amino acids: CATISSGDTDTQYF. Here the CDR3 DNA reads TGTGCCACCATATCGAGCGGGGACACAGATACGCAGTATTTT.